The clone carrying this T cell receptor (beta chain) was seen once. No antigen is known for it. Method: immunoSEQ multiplex PCR; TCRdb's copy keeps in-frame clones and lacks some. The sample yields about 110,000 clones, under 90% seen once. Trimming removed 4 bases at V and 2 bases at J, with 17 bases between. The CDR3 length is 16 residues. Germline V lookup: CDR1 ENHRY, CDR2 SYGVKD. The data derive from a study of T cell responses to AZD1222 COVID-19 vaccine. Whole-study findings and limits: The donors showed a predominance of white British ancestry and of females, with possible underestimation of clonal diversity.

This specimen consisted of peripheral blood, obtained on day 0 of AZD1222 vaccination. This TCR was recovered from an adult in good health. This chain joins TRBV10-3 and TRBJ2-5, with no clear D. The CDR3 bases are TGTGCCATCAGTGGATCGAGAAAAGAACAGCAAGAGACCCAGTACTTC. Translated, it gives CAISGSRKEQQETQYF.